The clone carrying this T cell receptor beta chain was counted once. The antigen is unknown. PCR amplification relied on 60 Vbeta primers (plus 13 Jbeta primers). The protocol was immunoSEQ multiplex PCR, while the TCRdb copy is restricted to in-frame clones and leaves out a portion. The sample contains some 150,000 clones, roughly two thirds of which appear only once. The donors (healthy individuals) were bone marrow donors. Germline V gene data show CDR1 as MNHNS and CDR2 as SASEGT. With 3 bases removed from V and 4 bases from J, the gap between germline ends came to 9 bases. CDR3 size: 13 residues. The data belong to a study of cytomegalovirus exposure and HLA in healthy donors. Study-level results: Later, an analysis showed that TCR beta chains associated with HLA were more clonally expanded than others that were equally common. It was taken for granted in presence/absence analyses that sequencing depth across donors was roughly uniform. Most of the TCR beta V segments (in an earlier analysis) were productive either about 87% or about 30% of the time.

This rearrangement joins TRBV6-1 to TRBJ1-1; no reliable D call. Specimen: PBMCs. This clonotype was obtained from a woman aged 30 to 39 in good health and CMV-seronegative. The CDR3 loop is CASSESHRTEAFF. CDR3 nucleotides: TGTGCCAGCAGTGAGTCACACCGCACTGAAGCTTTCTTT.